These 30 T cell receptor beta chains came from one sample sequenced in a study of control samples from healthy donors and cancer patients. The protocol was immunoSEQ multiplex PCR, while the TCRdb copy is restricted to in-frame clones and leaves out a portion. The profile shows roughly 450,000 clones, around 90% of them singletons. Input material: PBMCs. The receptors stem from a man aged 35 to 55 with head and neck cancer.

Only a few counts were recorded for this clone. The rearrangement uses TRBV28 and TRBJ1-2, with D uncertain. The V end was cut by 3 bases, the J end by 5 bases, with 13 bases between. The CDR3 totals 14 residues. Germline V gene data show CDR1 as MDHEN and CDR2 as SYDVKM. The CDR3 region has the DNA TGTGCCAGCAGTTTCCCCGGTTACCTATATGGCTACACCTTC. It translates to CASSFPGYLYGYTF.

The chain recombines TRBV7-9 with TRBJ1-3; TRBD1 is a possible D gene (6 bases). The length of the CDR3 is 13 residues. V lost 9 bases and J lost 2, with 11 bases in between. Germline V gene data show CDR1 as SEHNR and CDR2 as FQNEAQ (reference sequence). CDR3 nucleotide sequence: TGTGCCAGGGAACAGGGACCTGGAAACACCATATATTTT. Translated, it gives CAREQGPGNTIYF.

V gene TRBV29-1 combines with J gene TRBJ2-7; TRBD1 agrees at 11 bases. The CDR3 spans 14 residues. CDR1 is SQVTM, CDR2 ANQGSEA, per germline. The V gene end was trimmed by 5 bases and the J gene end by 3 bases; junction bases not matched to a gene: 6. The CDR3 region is CSVFTGTGGYEQYF. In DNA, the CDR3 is TGCAGCGTTTTTACCGGGACAGGGGGCTACGAGCAGTACTTC.

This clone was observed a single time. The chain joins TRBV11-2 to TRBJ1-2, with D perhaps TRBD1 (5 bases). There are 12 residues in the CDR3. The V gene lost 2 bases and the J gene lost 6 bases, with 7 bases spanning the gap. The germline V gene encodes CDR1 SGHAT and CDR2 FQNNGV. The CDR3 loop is CASSLTGDGYTF. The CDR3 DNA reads TGTGCCAGCAGCTTAACGGGGGATGGCTACACCTTC.

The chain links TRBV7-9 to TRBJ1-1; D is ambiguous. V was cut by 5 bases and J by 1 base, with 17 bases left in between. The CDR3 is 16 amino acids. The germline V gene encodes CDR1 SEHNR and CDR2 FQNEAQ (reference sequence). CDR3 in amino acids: CASSPGGSGENTEAFF. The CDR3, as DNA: TGTGCCAGCAGCCCTGGCGGGTCAGGAGAGAACACTGAAGCTTTCTTT.

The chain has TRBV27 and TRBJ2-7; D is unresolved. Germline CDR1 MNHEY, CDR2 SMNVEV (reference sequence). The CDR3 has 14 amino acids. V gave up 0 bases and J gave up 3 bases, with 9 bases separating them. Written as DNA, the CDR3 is TGTGCCAGCAGTTTATCGCCAGCCAGCTACGAGCAGTACTTC. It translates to CASSLSPASYEQYF.

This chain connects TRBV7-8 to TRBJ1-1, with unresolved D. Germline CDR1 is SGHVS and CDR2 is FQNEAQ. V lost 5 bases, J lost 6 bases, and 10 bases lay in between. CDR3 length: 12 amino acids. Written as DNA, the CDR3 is TGTGCCAGCAGCCTATACGCGGCTGAAGCTTTCTTT. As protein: CASSLYAAEAFF.

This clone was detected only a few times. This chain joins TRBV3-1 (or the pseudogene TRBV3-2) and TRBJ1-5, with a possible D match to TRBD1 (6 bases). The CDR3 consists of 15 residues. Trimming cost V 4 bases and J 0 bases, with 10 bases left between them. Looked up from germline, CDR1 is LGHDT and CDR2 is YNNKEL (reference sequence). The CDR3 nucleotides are TGTGCCAGCAGCCCAAGGGGGGATAGCAATCAGCCCCAGCATTTT. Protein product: CASSPRGDSNQPQHF.

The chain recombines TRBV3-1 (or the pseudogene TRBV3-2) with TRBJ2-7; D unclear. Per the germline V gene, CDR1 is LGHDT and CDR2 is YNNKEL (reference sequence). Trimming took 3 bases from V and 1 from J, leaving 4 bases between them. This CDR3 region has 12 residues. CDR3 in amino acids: CASSHSSYEQYF. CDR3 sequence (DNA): TGTGCCAGCAGCCACTCTTCCTACGAGCAGTACTTC.

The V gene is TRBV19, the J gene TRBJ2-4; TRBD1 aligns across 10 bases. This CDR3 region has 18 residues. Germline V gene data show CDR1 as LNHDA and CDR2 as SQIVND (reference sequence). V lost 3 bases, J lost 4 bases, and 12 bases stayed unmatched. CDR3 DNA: TGTGCCAGTAGTATTCCTCTTCGCAGGGGACAGGGGAAAAACATTCAGTACTTC. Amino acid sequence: CASSIPLRRGQGKNIQYF.

The CDR3 loop reads CASSHGQGKNTEAFF. The CDR3 nucleotides read TGCGCCAGCAGCCACGGACAGGGCAAGAACACTGAAGCTTTCTTT. The J gene is TRBJ1-1, the V gene TRBV5-1; 8 positions agree with TRBD1. Germline loops: CDR1 SGHRS, CDR2 YFSETQ. The CDR3 loop spans 15 amino acids. After removal of 4 bases from V and 1 base from J, the junction contained 6 bases not matched to a gene. Looking up the rest from reference TRBV5-1 and TRBJ1-1 gives the full variable domain: KAGVTQTPRYLIKTRGQQVTLSCSPISGHRSVSWYQQTPGQGLQFLFEYFSETQRNKGNFPGRFSGRQFSNSRSEMNVSTLELGDSALYLCASSHGQGKNTEAFFGQGTRLTVV.

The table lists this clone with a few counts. The CDR3 here is CASSQGTGLDTQYF. In nucleotides, the CDR3 is TGCGCCAGCAGCCAAGGAACAGGTTTAGATACGCAGTATTTT. V and J are TRBV4-1 and TRBJ2-3, with D perhaps matching TRBD1 (5 bases). The CDR3 covers 14 residues. Trimming took off 1 base at V and 5 bases at J, with 10 bases between the two ends. Germline CDR1 MGHRA, CDR2 YSYEKL.

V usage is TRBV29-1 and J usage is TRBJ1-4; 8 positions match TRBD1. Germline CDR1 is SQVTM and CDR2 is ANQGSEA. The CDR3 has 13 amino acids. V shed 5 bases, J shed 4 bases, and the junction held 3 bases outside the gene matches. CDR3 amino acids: CSVPDRGNEKLFF. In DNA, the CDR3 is TGCAGCGTTCCTGACAGGGGTAATGAAAAACTGTTTTTT.

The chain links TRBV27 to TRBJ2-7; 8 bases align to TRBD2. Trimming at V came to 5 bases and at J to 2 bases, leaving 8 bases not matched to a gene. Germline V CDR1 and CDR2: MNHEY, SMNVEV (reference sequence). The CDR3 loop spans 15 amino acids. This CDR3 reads CASSPSGSGAYEQYF. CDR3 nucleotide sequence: TGTGCCAGCAGTCCCTCTGGTAGCGGGGCCTACGAGCAGTACTTC.

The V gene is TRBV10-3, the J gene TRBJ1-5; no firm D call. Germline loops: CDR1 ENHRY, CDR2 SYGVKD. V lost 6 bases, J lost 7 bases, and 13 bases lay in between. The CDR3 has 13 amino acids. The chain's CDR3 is CAISEIAPQPQHF. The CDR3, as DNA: TGTGCCATCAGCGAGATAGCTCCCCAGCCCCAGCATTTT.

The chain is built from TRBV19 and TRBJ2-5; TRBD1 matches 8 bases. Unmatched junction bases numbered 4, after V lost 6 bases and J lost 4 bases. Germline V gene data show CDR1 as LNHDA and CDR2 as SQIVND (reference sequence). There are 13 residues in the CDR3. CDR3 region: CASRPDRGETQYF. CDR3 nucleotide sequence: TGTGCCAGTAGGCCCGACAGGGGAGAGACCCAGTACTTC.

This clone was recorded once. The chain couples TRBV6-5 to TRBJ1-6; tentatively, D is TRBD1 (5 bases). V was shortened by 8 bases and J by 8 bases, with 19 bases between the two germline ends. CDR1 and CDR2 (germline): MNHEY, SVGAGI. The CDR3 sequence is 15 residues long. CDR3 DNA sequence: TGTGCCAGCCAGAAAGTGGGGGAATCTGATTCACCCCTCCACTTT. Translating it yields CASQKVGESDSPLHF.

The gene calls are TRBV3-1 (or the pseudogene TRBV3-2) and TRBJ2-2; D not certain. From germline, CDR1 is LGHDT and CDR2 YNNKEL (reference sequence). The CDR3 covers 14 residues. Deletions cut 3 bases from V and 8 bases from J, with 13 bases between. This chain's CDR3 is CASSQGSHLGELFF. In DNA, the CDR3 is TGTGCCAGCAGCCAGGGGTCCCATTTGGGGGAGCTGTTTTTT.

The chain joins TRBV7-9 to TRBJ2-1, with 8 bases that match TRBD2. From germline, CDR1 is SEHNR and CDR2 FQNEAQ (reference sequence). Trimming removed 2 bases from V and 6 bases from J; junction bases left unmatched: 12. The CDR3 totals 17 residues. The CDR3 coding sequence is TGTGCCAGCAGCTTACAAACGACTAGCGCCAGCCCCAATGAGCAGTTCTTC. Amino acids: CASSLQTTSASPNEQFF.

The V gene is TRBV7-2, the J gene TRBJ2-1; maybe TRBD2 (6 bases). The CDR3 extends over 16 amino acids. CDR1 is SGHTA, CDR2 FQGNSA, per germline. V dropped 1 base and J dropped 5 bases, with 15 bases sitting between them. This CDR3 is CASSLVVAALDNEQFF. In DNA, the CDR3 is TGTGCCAGCAGCTTAGTCGTAGCGGCCCTGGACAATGAGCAGTTCTTC.

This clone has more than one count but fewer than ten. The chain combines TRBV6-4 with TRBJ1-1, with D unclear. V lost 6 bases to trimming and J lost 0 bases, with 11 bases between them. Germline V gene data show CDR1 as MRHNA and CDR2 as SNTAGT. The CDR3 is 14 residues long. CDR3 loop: CASRARGMNTEAFF. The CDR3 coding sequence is TGTGCCAGCAGGGCCCGCGGGATGAACACTGAAGCTTTCTTT.

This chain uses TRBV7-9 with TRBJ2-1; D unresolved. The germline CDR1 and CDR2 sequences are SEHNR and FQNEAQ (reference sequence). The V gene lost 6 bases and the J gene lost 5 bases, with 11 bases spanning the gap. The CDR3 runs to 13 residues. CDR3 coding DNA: TGTGCCAGCAGTTCCCCCCGGCACAATGAGCAGTTCTTC. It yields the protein CASSSPRHNEQFF.

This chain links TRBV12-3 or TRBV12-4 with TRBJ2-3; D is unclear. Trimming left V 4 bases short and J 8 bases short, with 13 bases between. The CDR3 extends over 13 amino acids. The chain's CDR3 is CASSSPPAGTQYF. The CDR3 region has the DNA TGTGCCAGCAGTTCTCCCCCCGCTGGTACGCAGTATTTT.

This chain's CDR3 is CASIGNNQPQHF. DNA for the CDR3: TGTGCCAGCATTGGTAACAATCAGCCCCAGCATTTT. The V call is TRBV6-5, the J call TRBJ1-5; D uncertain. This CDR3 is 12 amino acids long. Looked up from germline, CDR1 is MNHEY and CDR2 is SVGAGI. V lost 7 bases and J lost 3, with 7 bases in between.

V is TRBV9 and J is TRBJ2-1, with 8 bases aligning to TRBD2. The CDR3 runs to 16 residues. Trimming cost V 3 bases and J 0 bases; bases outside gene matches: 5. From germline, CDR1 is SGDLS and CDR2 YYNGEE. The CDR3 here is CASSERTSSSYNEQFF. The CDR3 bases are TGTGCCAGCAGCGAAAGGACTAGCAGCTCCTACAATGAGCAGTTCTTC.

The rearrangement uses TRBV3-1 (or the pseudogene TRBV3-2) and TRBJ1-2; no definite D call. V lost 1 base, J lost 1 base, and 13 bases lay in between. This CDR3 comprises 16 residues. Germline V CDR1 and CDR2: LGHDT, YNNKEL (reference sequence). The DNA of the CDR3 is TGTGCCAGCAGCCAAGGTTCTACGAGCTTTAACTATGGCTACACCTTC. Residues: CASSQGSTSFNYGYTF.

The CDR3 loop reads CASSQVGGRNEQYF. As DNA, the CDR3 is TGTGCCAGCAGCCAAGTGGGAGGTCGGAACGAGCAGTACTTC. This chain joins TRBV3-1 (or the pseudogene TRBV3-2) and TRBJ2-7; the D gene is possibly TRBD2 (6 bases). The V end was cut by 1 base, the J end by 5 bases, with 12 bases between. The CDR3 length is 14 residues. CDR1 is LGHDT and CDR2 is YNNKEL in the germline V gene (reference sequence).

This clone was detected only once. The CDR3 nucleotides are TGTGCCAGCAGCTTAGCGGGGGGCCCCACAGATACGCAGTATTTT. This codes for CASSLAGGPTDTQYF. The rearrangement uses TRBV7-2 and TRBJ2-3; the D call may be TRBD1 or TRBD2 (6 bases each). With 0 bases removed from V and 2 bases from J, the gap between germline ends came to 9 bases. CDR1 is SGHTA and CDR2 is FQGNSA in the germline V gene. The CDR3 consists of 15 residues.

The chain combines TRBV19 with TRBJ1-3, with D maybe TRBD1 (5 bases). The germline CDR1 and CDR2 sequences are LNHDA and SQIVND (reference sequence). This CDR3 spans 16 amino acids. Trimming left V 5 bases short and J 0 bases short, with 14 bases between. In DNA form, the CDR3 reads TGTGCCAGTAGTTCGCCTATGGGGGGCTCTGGAAACACCATATATTTT. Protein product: CASSSPMGGSGNTIYF.

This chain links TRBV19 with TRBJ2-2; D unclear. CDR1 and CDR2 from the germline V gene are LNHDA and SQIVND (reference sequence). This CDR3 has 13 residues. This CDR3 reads CASENQNTGELFF. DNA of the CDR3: TGTGCGTCTGAGAATCAAAACACCGGGGAGCTGTTTTTT.